One TCR beta chain is described in this entry. The antigen is unknown. In every patient, relapse followed autologous stem cell transplantation, while exposure to brentuximab vedotin differed. The V end was cut by 1 base, the J end by 4 bases, with 4 bases between. This CDR3 is 12 amino acids long. From germline, CDR1 is MNHNS and CDR2 SASEGT. The data were taken from a study of PD-1 blockade in classical Hodgkin lymphoma. Study-level points and caveats: Exclusion was the outcome for patients who began nivolumab under 1 year after ASCT. Newly diagnosed patients had diversity similar to the baseline diversity of complete responders.

TCRdb's table, derived via immunoSEQ multiplex PCR, lists solely in-frame clones and lacks some. The sample gives 46,000 or so clones, 73% of which show up once; about 11% is in the top ten. The source of this sequence is a human donor with classical Hodgkin lymphoma. The chain combines TRBV6-1 with TRBJ1-2, with unresolved D. The sequenced sample was peripheral blood mononuclear cells (PBMCs), obtained at baseline. The CDR3 here is CASSEGGYGYTF. The CDR3 coding sequence is TGTGCCAGCAGTGAAGGGGGCTATGGCTACACCTTC.